A selection of T cell receptor beta chains follows, all from one sample in a study of shared clonotypes between healthy human individuals. Libraries were prepared by immunoSEQ multiplex PCR; TCRdb keeps only in-frame clonotypes and omits some of them. The table lists roughly 1.5 million clones, approximately 98% of them singletons. Sequencing was performed on naive CD4+ T cells sorted from blood. Receptors were obtained from a man aged 25 to 45 in good health. CDR3s include the opening cysteine and the closing phenylalanine or tryptophan. Fields, in order: CDR3 DNA, CDR3 protein, V gene, D gene, clone size, J gene. The D gene is left open where the match is weak. A row's size may be missing; if present it is once, few, many or a size class.

TGTGCCAGCAGCTTAACAGGGTTCCAATACGAGCAGTACTTC CASSLTGFQYEQYF TRBV7-9 . . TRBJ2-7
TGTGCCTCTGCTGGGACCACAAACACCGGGGAGCTGTTTTTT CASAGTTNTGELFF TRBV28 . . TRBJ2-2
TGTGCCAGCTCACTGTTCAGTCGGGGGATCGGAGAGACCCAGTACTTC CASSLFSRGIGETQYF TRBV18 . . TRBJ2-5
TGTGCCAGTAGTACGACAGGGACGGTGAATGGCTACACCTTC CASSTTGTVNGYTF TRBV19 TRBD1 . TRBJ1-2
TGTGCCAGCAGTTCGCTGGATCCCTACAATGAGCAGTTCTTC CASSSLDPYNEQFF TRBV27 . . TRBJ2-1
TGTGCCAGCAGCTTAAGTACCCCGCCAGATACGCAGTATTTT CASSLSTPPDTQYF TRBV7-2 . . TRBJ2-3
TGTGCCAGTAGTATGTGGAGTAGGGAGCAGTTCTTC CASSMWSREQFF TRBV19 . . TRBJ2-1
TGTGCCAGCAGTCAAACAGGGGGCGCGGCGAATGAAAAACTGTTTTTT CASSQTGGAANEKLFF TRBV6-6 TRBD1 . TRBJ1-4
TGCGCCAGCAGCCCGATGTCTAGGCTGTATGGCTACACCTTC CASSPMSRLYGYTF TRBV5-1 . . TRBJ1-2
TGTGCCAGCGGAGCCGCCACCGCGAACACTGAAGCTTTCTTT CASGAATANTEAFF TRBV2 . . TRBJ1-1
TGTGCCAGCAGCTTGGGGTTAGGCCTTGACTATGGCTACACCTTC CASSLGLGLDYGYTF TRBV5-8 . . TRBJ1-2
TGTGCCAGCTCCCCCTTCCACTCGTGGGAGCAGTACTTC CASSPFHSWEQYF TRBV28 . . TRBJ2-7
TGCGCCAGCAGCTTGATCTTGCGCAATGAGCAGTTCTTC CASSLILRNEQFF TRBV5-1 . . TRBJ2-1
TGTGCCAGCAGTTTGCCACAGGTTCCCGAAAAACTGTTTTTT CASSLPQVPEKLFF TRBV28 . . TRBJ1-4
TGTGCCATCAGTGAGTCACGAATAGCGGGCAGCACAGATACGCAGTATTTT CAISESRIAGSTDTQYF TRBV10-3 TRBD2 . TRBJ2-3
TGTGCCAGCAGTTACGGCTCCCGGGACAGCTACGAGCAGTACTTC CASSYGSRDSYEQYF TRBV6-6 TRBD1 . TRBJ2-7
TGTGCCAGCAGCCAGGGTACTAGGGCCTACGAGCAGTACTTC CASSQGTRAYEQYF TRBV7-2 . . TRBJ2-7
TGTGCCAGCAGTTACTTTGCTAGCGGGATAGGTGAGCAGTTCTTC CASSYFASGIGEQFF TRBV6-5 TRBD2 . TRBJ2-1
TGTGCCTCCTGCGTTGCAACAGATACGCAGTATTTT CASCVATDTQYF TRBV28 . . TRBJ2-3
TGTGCCAGCAGTCCGACAGGTCCGCGGAGAGCCCAGCATTTT CASSPTGPRRAQHF TRBV28 . once TRBJ1-5
TGTGCCAGCAGCTTTGGGACAGGGCAAGATCAGCCCCAGCATTTT CASSFGTGQDQPQHF TRBV7-9 TRBD1 . TRBJ1-5
TGTGCCAGCAGATCCCGGGGGGGAGATACGCAGTATTTT CASRSRGGDTQYF TRBV28 TRBD2 . TRBJ2-3
TGTGCCAGCAGTCCCCGGCGTGAAGGGGGCCAAGAGACCCAGTACTTC CASSPRREGGQETQYF TRBV11-3 . . TRBJ2-5
TGTGCCAGCAGTTTACGCCAGACTAGCAATCAGCCCCAGCATTTT CASSLRQTSNQPQHF TRBV27 . . TRBJ1-5
TGTGCCAGCAGCTTATTTCAAGAGACCCAGTACTTC CASSLFQETQYF TRBV7-2 . . TRBJ2-5
TGCGCCAGCAGTGAGTTGACCTCCTCCTACGAGCAGTACTTC CASSELTSSYEQYF TRBV10-2 . . TRBJ2-7
TGTGCCAGCAGTTTCAGGTTGGCCTACGAGCAGTACTTC CASSFRLAYEQYF TRBV6-5 . . TRBJ2-7
TGTGCCAGCAGCTTAGTGCCAGGGAATAATGAAAAACTGTTTTTT CASSLVPGNNEKLFF TRBV7-6 . . TRBJ1-4
TGCAGCGTTACCAAGGGGGGCACTAATGAAAAACTGTTTTTT CSVTKGGTNEKLFF TRBV29-1 . . TRBJ1-4
TGTGCCAGCAGAACGACAGGGTTTTATGCTTTCTTT CASRTTGFYAFF TRBV6-1 TRBD1 . TRBJ1-1